This T cell receptor (beta chain) was retrieved from a study of tumor-infiltrating lymphocytes in localized non-small cell lung cancer. Study-level results: Each assay used a separate piece of the same tissue.

Of note for this clone: Its matching antigen is unknown.

The germline V gene encodes CDR1 SGHVS and CDR2 FNYEAQ. The CDR3 spans 14 residues. The V end lost 1 base, the J end lost 0 bases, and 6 bases lay between the germline ends. Clones were sequenced by immunoSEQ multiplex PCR, and TCRdb holds only the in-frame ones, with some missing. The sample gives over 10,000 clones, 80% to 90% of which show up once; approximately 3.5% is in the top ten. The V and J genes are TRBV7-6 and TRBJ1-1, with D unclear. The sample taken for sequencing was uninvolved lung tissue not adjacent to the tumor. The source of this sequence is a human donor with non-small cell lung cancer. In DNA, the CDR3 is TGTGCCAGCAGCTTAGAGGGCTTGAACACTGAAGCTTTCTTT. Encoded protein: CASSLEGLNTEAFF.